One sample yielded the 29 T cell receptor beta chains listed below, sequenced in a study of blood T cell repertoires in COVID-19. Sequenced by immunoSEQ multiplex PCR; TCRdb stores in-frame clones only, minus some. The repertoire holds 150,000 to 200,000 clones, with over 75% as singletons. Material for sequencing was PBMCs or T cells enriched from blood (not recorded which). The receptor set was obtained from a woman between 50 and 59 years old who had recovered from COVID-19.

The chain recombines TRBV5-1 with TRBJ1-4; 9 positions agree with TRBD1. Germline-derived CDR1 and CDR2 are SGHRS and YFSETQ. V lost 0 bases to trimming and J lost 4 bases; unmatched junction nucleotides: 4. This CDR3 contains 16 residues. The CDR3 loop reads CASSLAQGAGNEKLFF. CDR3 DNA sequence: TGCGCCAGCAGCTTGGCACAGGGGGCGGGTAATGAAAAACTGTTTTTT.

The chain uses TRBV30 and TRBJ2-2; 7 bases match TRBD2. V dropped 5 bases and J dropped 1; count of bases not matched to a gene: 4. The CDR3 totals 14 residues. CDR1 is GTSNPN, CDR2 SVGIG, per germline (reference sequence). The CDR3 DNA is TGTGCCTGGGGGGGAGGGCTGAACACCGGGGAGCTGTTTTTT. Residues: CAWGGGLNTGELFF.

CDR3 nucleotides: TGTGCCAGTAGTATATACGGGCGGGGCACTGAAGCTTTCTTT. Translating it yields CASSIYGRGTEAFF. V is TRBV19 and J is TRBJ1-1; D not certain. CDR3 length: 14 residues. Trimming stripped 2 bases from V and 4 bases from J, with 11 bases between. CDR1 is LNHDA and CDR2 is SQIVND in the germline V gene (reference sequence).

A single count supports this clone. V usage is TRBV12-3 or TRBV12-4 and J usage is TRBJ1-2, with D tentatively TRBD1 (6 bases). With 2 bases removed from V and 2 bases from J, the gap between germline ends came to 6 bases. CDR3 length equals 13 residues. CDR3 residues: CASSLRGNYGYTF. Here the CDR3 DNA reads TGTGCCAGCAGTTTAAGGGGGAACTATGGCTACACCTTC.

The chain joins TRBV30 to TRBJ2-4, with D possibly being TRBD1 (6 bases). Germline CDR1 reads GTSNPN; CDR2 reads SVGIG (reference sequence). The length of the CDR3 is 14 residues. Trimming cost V 1 base and J 0 bases, with 7 bases left between them. CDR3 coding DNA: TGTGCCTGGAGTGGCAGGGGAGCCAAAAACATTCAGTACTTC. The encoded protein is CAWSGRGAKNIQYF.

This chain connects TRBV10-2 to TRBJ2-5; D gene uncertain. This CDR3 comprises 13 residues. V was trimmed by 7 bases and J by 5 bases, leaving 14 bases between them. Germline values: CDR1 WSHSY, CDR2 SAAADI. CDR3 sequence (DNA): TGCGCCAGCAAGTCTCGCAGGCTCGAGACCCAGTACTTC. Its translation is CASKSRRLETQYF.

This chain links TRBV19 with TRBJ1-1; possible D gene TRBD1, 5 bases. The germline CDR1 and CDR2 sequences are LNHDA and SQIVND (reference sequence). V was shortened by 4 bases and J by 0 bases, with 15 bases between the two germline ends. The CDR3 is 16 residues long. CDR3 loop: CASSTAWGSLNTEAFF. CDR3 sequence (DNA): TGTGCCAGTAGTACCGCCTGGGGCAGTTTGAACACTGAAGCTTTCTTT.

The chain carries TRBV28 and TRBJ2-2, with 8 bases lining up with TRBD2. V was clipped by 3 bases and J by 6 bases; unmatched bases: 12. The germline V gene encodes CDR1 MDHEN and CDR2 SYDVKM. The CDR3 contains 17 residues. In DNA form, the CDR3 reads TGTGCCAGCAGTTTCTCCGATAGCGGGGTTCCCCCCGGGGAGCTGTTTTTT. It translates to CASSFSDSGVPPGELFF.

This chain links TRBV19 with TRBJ2-2; TRBD1 matches at 7 bases. CDR1 LNHDA and CDR2 SQIVND come from the germline V gene (reference sequence). The length of the CDR3 is 15 residues. V lost 5 bases, J lost 3 bases, and 6 bases stayed unmatched. CDR3 loop: CASSRRQGYTGELFF. CDR3 sequence (DNA): TGTGCCAGTAGTCGACGACAGGGTTACACCGGGGAGCTGTTTTTT.

The rearrangement links TRBV4-3 to TRBJ1-4; 9 bases are a match to TRBD1. Germline trimming cut 1 base from V and 7 bases from J; bases unmatched to any gene: 7. The CDR3 totals 16 residues. Germline CDR1 is LGHNA and CDR2 is YSLEER. The CDR3 DNA sequence: TGCGCCAGCAGCCAAGGAACAGGGGGCGCGGGTGAAAAACTGTTTTTT. This codes for CASSQGTGGAGEKLFF.

V is TRBV18 and J is TRBJ2-7; weak D call: TRBD2 (5 bases). This CDR3 is built from 13 residues. V was pared by 5 bases and J by 3 bases, with 11 bases between. Germline loops: CDR1 KGHSH, CDR2 LQKENI. The CDR3 loop reads CASSSGLLYEQYF. CDR3 nucleotides: TGTGCCAGCTCATCAGGACTCCTCTACGAGCAGTACTTC.

The CDR3 reads CATSRERGSSYEQYF. The CDR3 nucleotides are TGTGCCACCAGCAGAGAAAGGGGGAGCTCCTACGAGCAGTACTTC. The chain links TRBV15 to TRBJ2-7; maybe TRBD1 (6 bases). Germline-derived CDR1 and CDR2 are LNHNV and YYDKDF (reference sequence). There are 15 residues in the CDR3. The ends were cut back, 0 bases at V and 0 bases at J, with 9 bases in the middle.

This chain joins TRBV2 and TRBJ2-4; a weak D match, TRBD1 (6 bases). Per the germline V gene, CDR1 is SNHLY and CDR2 is FYNNEI. CDR3 length: 14 amino acids. The V end was cut by 6 bases, the J end by 0 bases, with 9 bases between. The CDR3 spells CASRQGLAKNIQYF. For the CDR3, the DNA is TGTGCCAGCAGGCAGGGGTTAGCCAAAAACATTCAGTACTTC. Variable domain in full (rest from reference TRBV2 and TRBJ2-4): EPEVTQTPSHQVTQMGQEVILRCVPISNHLYFYWYRQILGQKVEFLVSFYNNEISEKSEIFDDQFSVERPDGSNFTLKIRSTKLEDSAMYFCASRQGLAKNIQYFGAGTRLSVL.

This clone was seen only once. The V call is TRBV6-5, the J call TRBJ1-2, with 7 nucleotides matching TRBD1. V lost 2 bases to trimming and J lost 7 bases; unmatched junction nucleotides: 4. This CDR3 has 13 amino acids. Germline V lookup: CDR1 MNHEY, CDR2 SVGAGI. The CDR3 DNA reads as TGTGCCAGCAGTTACGAGGGGACAGCTGGCTACACCTTC. Translating it yields CASSYEGTAGYTF.

The chain is built from TRBV6-6 and TRBJ2-1; 7 nucleotides align to TRBD1. The CDR3 extends over 16 amino acids. From germline, CDR1 is MNHNY and CDR2 SVGAGI (reference sequence). V trimming: 5 bases; J trimming: 1 base; junction bases outside the gene matches: 8. CDR3 loop: CASSSRGYDSYNEQFF. DNA of the CDR3: TGTGCCAGCAGTAGCAGGGGGTATGATTCCTACAATGAGCAGTTCTTC.

The rearrangement links TRBV2 to TRBJ2-7, with TRBD1 matching over 8 bases. The germline V gene has CDR1 SNHLY and CDR2 FYNNEI. The CDR3 is 14 amino acids. With 5 bases clipped from V and 6 bases from J, the junction kept 9 bases outside the gene matches. For the CDR3, the DNA is TGTGCCAGCAGTCTAGGGACAGGAGGAGTCGAGCAGTACTTC. This gives the protein CASSLGTGGVEQYF.

The chain uses TRBV7-9 and TRBJ2-7, with a possible D match to TRBD2 (6 bases). The CDR3 consists of 14 residues. CDR1 and CDR2 from the germline V gene are SEHNR and FQNEAQ (reference sequence). Trimming shortened V by 1 base and J by 2 bases, and 9 bases separated the two germline ends. CDR3 nucleotide sequence: TGTGCCAGCAGCTTAGTGGCGGGAACCTACGAGCAGTACTTC. Translating it yields CASSLVAGTYEQYF.

The rearrangement links TRBV9 to TRBJ1-1, with 10 bases lining up with TRBD1. CDR3 length: 14 amino acids. V lost 2 bases and J lost 4; bases outside the gene matches: 2. CDR1 and CDR2 (germline): SGDLS, YYNGEE. CDR3 coding DNA: TGTGCCAGCAGCGTCGGACAGGGGGTCACTGAAGCTTTCTTT. The encoded protein is CASSVGQGVTEAFF.

The rearrangement links TRBV11-2 to TRBJ1-2; D is unresolved. The V end was cut by 5 bases, the J end by 8 bases, with 9 bases between. The CDR3 is 11 residues long. Germline-derived CDR1 and CDR2 are SGHAT and FQNNGV. The CDR3 bases are TGTGCCAGCAGCCCCGGGTGGGGCTACACCTTC. It encodes CASSPGWGYTF.

The chain carries TRBV5-4 and TRBJ2-1; tentatively, D is TRBD1 (6 bases). CDR1 SGHNT and CDR2 YYREEE come from the germline V gene (reference sequence). V lost 4 bases and J 4 bases, leaving 9 bases between the germline ends. The CDR3 contains 13 residues. In DNA form, the CDR3 reads TGTGCCAGCAGCGGGGGCCCATACAATGAGCAGTTCTTC. Translating it yields CASSGGPYNEQFF.

The rearrangement uses TRBV7-8 and TRBJ2-2, with 8 bases fitting TRBD2. V lost 5 bases to trimming and J lost 3 bases; unmatched junction nucleotides: 5. Germline CDR1 SGHVS, CDR2 FQNEAQ. There are 15 residues in the CDR3. CDR3 nucleotides: TGTGCCAGCAGCCCCGGGACTAGGGACACCGGGGAGCTGTTTTTT. This codes for CASSPGTRDTGELFF.

The CDR3 DNA follows: TGTGCCAGCAGTTCTAGCGGGGGGGCCCGGGGCGAGCAGTACTTC. Protein: CASSSSGGARGEQYF. The V call is TRBV6-5, the J call TRBJ2-7, with 12 nucleotides matching TRBD2. The CDR3 has 15 residues. The V gene end was trimmed by 4 bases and the J gene end by 6 bases; junction bases not matched to a gene: 7. The germline CDR1 and CDR2 sequences are MNHEY and SVGAGI.

Written as DNA, the CDR3 is TGTGCCAGCAGCACCCCTCGAGCGGGTGGCGGGGTACTCCACTTT. As protein: CASSTPRAGGGVLHF. The chain employs TRBV7-2 and TRBJ1-6; D is unresolved. Trimming took off 5 bases at V and 16 bases at J, with 24 bases between the two ends. The CDR3 loop spans 15 amino acids. CDR1 and CDR2 from the germline V gene are SGHTA and FQGNSA.

The gene calls are TRBV7-3 and TRBJ2-5; no clear D gene. Trimming took 2 bases from V and 1 from J, leaving 14 bases between them. Germline V gene sequence: CDR1 SGHTA, CDR2 FQGTGA. The CDR3 is 16 residues long. For the CDR3, the DNA is TGTGCCAGCAGCTTAGGAAACCCCAACAGCCAAGAGACCCAGTACTTC. This encodes CASSLGNPNSQETQYF.

This chain links TRBV24-1 with TRBJ2-1; 9 bases map to TRBD2. CDR1 is KGHDR and CDR2 is SFDVKD in the germline V gene. V was pared by 9 bases and J by 10 bases, with 3 bases of the junction left unmatched. The CDR3 has 11 residues. The CDR3 bases are TGTGCCACCCGACTAGCGGACGAGCAGTTCTTC. Amino acid sequence: CATRLADEQFF.

The chain is built from TRBV7-3 and TRBJ1-1, with D possibly being TRBD1 (6 bases). CDR1 and CDR2 from the germline V gene are SGHTA and FQGTGA. The V gene lost 4 bases and the J gene lost 8 bases, with 14 bases spanning the gap. This CDR3 has 13 amino acids. The CDR3 spells CASSYYREGEAFF. CDR3 nucleotides: TGTGCCAGCAGCTATTACAGGGAGGGGGAAGCTTTCTTT.

This rearrangement joins TRBV18 to TRBJ1-1; TRBD1 is a possible D gene (6 bases). Germline-derived CDR1 and CDR2 are KGHSH and LQKENI. The V and J ends lost 2 bases and 1 base respectively, with 17 bases between them. The CDR3 runs to 17 residues. CDR3 residues: CASSPNPGTGKNTEAFF. The CDR3 nucleotides are TGTGCCAGCTCACCAAATCCTGGAACAGGGAAGAACACTGAAGCTTTCTTT.

The chain employs TRBV13 and TRBJ1-1, with D perhaps matching TRBD1 (6 bases). Between the trimmed V and J ends, which lost 2 bases and 7 bases, there was a span of 8 bases. This CDR3 contains 12 residues. Per the germline V gene, CDR1 is PRHDT and CDR2 is FYEKMQ (reference sequence). The CDR3 sequence is CASSLQGSEAFF. The DNA of the CDR3 is TGTGCCAGCAGCTTACAGGGGAGTGAAGCTTTCTTT.

The chain recombines TRBV7-2 with TRBJ2-5; D is undetermined. CDR3 size: 14 residues. CDR1 and CDR2 from the germline V gene are SGHTA and FQGNSA. V dropped 5 bases and J dropped 3 bases, with 13 bases sitting between them. The DNA for the CDR3 is TGTGCCAGCAGCGTCGTGGGCACCGAAGAGACCCAGTACTTC. Amino acid sequence: CASSVVGTEETQYF.